The 8 T cell receptor beta chains given below trace back to one sample, sequenced in a study of blood T cell repertoires in COVID-19. Clones were read by immunoSEQ multiplex PCR, and TCRdb kept only the in-frame ones, dropping some. This table has almost 200,000 clones, around 81% appearing once. The material sequenced was peripheral blood. The receptors derive from a man aged 55 to 69 with COVID-19, enrolled during active disease.

CDR3 in DNA: TGTGCCAGTAGTATAGAACAGGGCGGTCAGCCCCAGCATTTT. Translating it yields CASSIEQGGQPQHF. The chain employs TRBV19 and TRBJ1-5, with D possibly being TRBD1 (6 bases). The V gene lost 0 bases and the J gene lost 6 bases, with 9 bases spanning the gap. Germline lookup yields CDR1 LNHDA and CDR2 SQIVND (reference sequence). The CDR3 loop spans 14 amino acids. The full variable domain, in which reference TRBV19 and TRBJ1-5 provide the parts outside the CDR3, is DGGITQSPKYLFRKEGQNVTLSCEQNLNHDAMYWYRQDPGQGLRLIYYSQIVNDFQKGDIAEGYSVSREKKESFPLTVTSAQKNPTAFYLCASSIEQGGQPQHFGDGTRLSIL.

J is TRBJ1-4 and V is TRBV30; no clear D gene. The CDR3 length is 16 residues. Germline lookup yields CDR1 GTSNPN and CDR2 SVGIG (reference sequence). The ends were cut back, 0 bases at V and 7 bases at J, with 18 bases in the middle. CDR3 amino acids: CAWSVPGDPTGEKLFF. The CDR3 nucleotides read TGTGCCTGGAGTGTACCTGGAGACCCGACGGGTGAAAAACTGTTTTTT.

Only a few counts were recorded for this clone. J is TRBJ1-2 and V is TRBV7-9; TRBD1 matches at 9 bases. Germline CDR1 SEHNR, CDR2 FQNEAQ (reference sequence). This CDR3 is 15 amino acids long. Trimming removed 2 bases from V and 8 bases from J; junction bases left unmatched: 9. The CDR3 here is CASSLPRDRDKGYTF. CDR3 sequence (DNA): TGTGCCAGCAGCTTACCCCGGGACAGGGACAAAGGCTACACCTTC. The entire variable domain, with the rest obtained from reference TRBV7-9 and TRBJ1-2, is as follows: DTGVSQNPRHKITKRGQNVTFRCDPISEHNRLYWYRQTLGQGPEFLTYFQNEAQLEKSRLLSDRFSAERPKGSFSTLEIQRTEQGDSAMYLCASSLPRDRDKGYTFGSGTRLTVV.

The V call is TRBV2, the J call TRBJ2-7, with D possibly being TRBD1 (6 bases). Trimming removed 3 bases at V and 9 bases at J, with 15 bases between. The CDR3 covers 13 residues. Germline V gene lookup returns CDR1 SNHLY and CDR2 FYNNEI. CDR3 loop: CASSEEMGARQYF. As DNA, the CDR3 is TGTGCCAGCAGTGAGGAGATGGGGGCTCGGCAGTACTTC. The variable domain in full, with the rest retrieved from reference TRBV2 and TRBJ2-7, is EPEVTQTPSHQVTQMGQEVILRCVPISNHLYFYWYRQILGQKVEFLVSFYNNEISEKSEIFDDQFSVERPDGSNFTLKIRSTKLEDSAMYFCASSEEMGARQYFGPGTRLTVT.

The chain carries TRBV4-1 and TRBJ2-3; D is possibly TRBD2 (6 bases). The CDR3 length is 14 residues. Deletions cut 4 bases from V and 7 bases from J, with 15 bases between. The germline gives CDR1 MGHRA, CDR2 YSYEKL. The chain's CDR3 is CASSPPGVSNTQYF. In DNA form, the CDR3 reads TGCGCCAGCAGCCCGCCGGGAGTTTCAAATACGCAGTATTTT.

The gene calls are TRBV3-1 (or the pseudogene TRBV3-2) and TRBJ1-6; D perhaps matches TRBD1 (6 bases). Between the trimmed V and J ends, which lost 3 bases and 5 bases, there was a span of 11 bases. Germline V CDR1 and CDR2: LGHDT, YNNKEL (reference sequence). This CDR3 is built from 15 residues. The CDR3 DNA reads as TGTGCCAGCAGCCAGGGGGCGCGTAATAATTCACCCCTCCACTTT. This sequence encodes CASSQGARNNSPLHF.

The chain uses TRBV27 and TRBJ1-1; a weak D match, TRBD1 (5 bases). This CDR3 region has 13 residues. V gave up 2 bases and J gave up 4 bases, with 8 bases separating them. Per the germline V gene, CDR1 is MNHEY and CDR2 is SMNVEV (reference sequence). CDR3 sequence reads: CASSLQGGTEAFF. CDR3 nucleotide sequence: TGTGCCAGCAGTTTACAGGGTGGCACTGAAGCTTTCTTT.

The chain joins TRBV30 to TRBJ2-4; D is possibly TRBD1 (5 bases). The ends were cut back, 2 bases at V and 0 bases at J, with 11 bases in the middle. The CDR3 runs to 15 residues. In germline, CDR1 is GTSNPN, CDR2 SVGIG (reference sequence). This CDR3 is CAWSKTVLAKNIQYF. CDR3 nucleotides: TGTGCCTGGAGTAAGACAGTCTTAGCCAAAAACATTCAGTACTTC.